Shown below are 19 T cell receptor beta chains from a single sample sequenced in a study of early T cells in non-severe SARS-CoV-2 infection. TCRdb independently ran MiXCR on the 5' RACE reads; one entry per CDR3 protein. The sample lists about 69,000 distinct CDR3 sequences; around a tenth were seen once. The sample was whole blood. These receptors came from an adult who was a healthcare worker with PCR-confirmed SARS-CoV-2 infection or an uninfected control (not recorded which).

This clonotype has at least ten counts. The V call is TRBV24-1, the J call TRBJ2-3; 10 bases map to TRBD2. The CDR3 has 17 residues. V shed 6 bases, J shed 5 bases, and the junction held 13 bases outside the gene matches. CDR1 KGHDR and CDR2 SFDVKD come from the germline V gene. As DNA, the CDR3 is TGTGCCACCAGTCGAAGCGGGGGGGCCGACTTTGGAGATACGCAGTATTTT. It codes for CATSRSGGADFGDTQYF.

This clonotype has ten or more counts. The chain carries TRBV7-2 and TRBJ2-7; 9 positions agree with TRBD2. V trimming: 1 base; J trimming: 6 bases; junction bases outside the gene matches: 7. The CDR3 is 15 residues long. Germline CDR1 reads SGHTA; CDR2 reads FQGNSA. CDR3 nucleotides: TGTGCCAGCAGCTTAGTTGCGGGGGGGCCTAGCGAGCAGTACTTC. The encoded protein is CASSLVAGGPSEQYF.

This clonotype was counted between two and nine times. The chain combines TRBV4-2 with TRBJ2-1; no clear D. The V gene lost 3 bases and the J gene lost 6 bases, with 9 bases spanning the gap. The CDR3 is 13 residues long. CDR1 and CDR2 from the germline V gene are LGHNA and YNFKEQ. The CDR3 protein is CASSHVDINEQFF. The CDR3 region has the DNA TGTGCCAGCAGCCACGTCGACATCAATGAGCAGTTCTTC.

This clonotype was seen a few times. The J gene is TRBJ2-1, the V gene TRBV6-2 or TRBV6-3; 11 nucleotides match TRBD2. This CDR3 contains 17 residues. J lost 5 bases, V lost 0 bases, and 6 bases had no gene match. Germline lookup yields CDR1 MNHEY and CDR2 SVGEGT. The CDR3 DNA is TGTGCCAGCAGTTACTCCTTCGGGACTAGCGGTAACAATGAGCAGTTCTTC. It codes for CASSYSFGTSGNNEQFF.

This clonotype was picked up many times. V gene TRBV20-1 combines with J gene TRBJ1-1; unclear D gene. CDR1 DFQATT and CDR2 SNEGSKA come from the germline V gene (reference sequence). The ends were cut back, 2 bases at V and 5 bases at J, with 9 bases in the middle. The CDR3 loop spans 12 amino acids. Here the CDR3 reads CSARTRGTEAFF. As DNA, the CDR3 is TGCAGTGCTAGAACCCGGGGTACTGAAGCTTTCTTT.

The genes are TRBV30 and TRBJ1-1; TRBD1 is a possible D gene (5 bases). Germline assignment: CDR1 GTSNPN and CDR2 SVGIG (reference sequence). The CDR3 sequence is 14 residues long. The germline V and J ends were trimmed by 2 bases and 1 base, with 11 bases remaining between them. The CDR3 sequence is CAWSRGQGNTEAFF. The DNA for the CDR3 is TGTGCCTGGAGTCGTGGGCAGGGGAACACTGAAGCTTTCTTT.

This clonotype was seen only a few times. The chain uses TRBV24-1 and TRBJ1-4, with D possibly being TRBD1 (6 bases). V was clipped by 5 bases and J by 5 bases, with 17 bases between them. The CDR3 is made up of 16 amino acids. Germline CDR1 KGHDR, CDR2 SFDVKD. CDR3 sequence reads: CATSAGGRRENEKLFF. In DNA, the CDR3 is TGTGCCACCAGTGCGGGGGGCAGGCGGGAAAATGAAAAACTGTTTTTT.

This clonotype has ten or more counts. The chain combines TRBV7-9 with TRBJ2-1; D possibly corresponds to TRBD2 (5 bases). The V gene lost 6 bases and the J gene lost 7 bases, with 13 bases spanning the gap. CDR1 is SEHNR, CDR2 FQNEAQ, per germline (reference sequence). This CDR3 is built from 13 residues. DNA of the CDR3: TGTGCCAGCAGTTATCTAGCTGGTAATGAGCAGTTCTTC. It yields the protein CASSYLAGNEQFF.

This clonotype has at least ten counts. CDR3 amino acids: CASSPLNEQYF. For the CDR3, the DNA is TGTGCCAGCAGTCCCCTGAACGAGCAGTACTTC. This chain joins TRBV2 and TRBJ2-7, with D unclear. V was pared by 5 bases and J by 5 bases, with 7 bases between. Per the germline V gene, CDR1 is SNHLY and CDR2 is FYNNEI. The CDR3 is 11 amino acids.

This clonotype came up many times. CDR3 sequence (DNA): TGTGCCAGCAGCCGGACGGACGGTTACGAGCAGTACTTC. Protein sequence: CASSRTDGYEQYF. This chain connects TRBV7-9 to TRBJ2-7; no definite D call. Between the trimmed V and J ends, which lost 5 bases and 4 bases, there was a span of 12 bases. This CDR3 has 13 residues. CDR1 and CDR2 from the germline V gene are SEHNR and FQNEAQ (reference sequence).

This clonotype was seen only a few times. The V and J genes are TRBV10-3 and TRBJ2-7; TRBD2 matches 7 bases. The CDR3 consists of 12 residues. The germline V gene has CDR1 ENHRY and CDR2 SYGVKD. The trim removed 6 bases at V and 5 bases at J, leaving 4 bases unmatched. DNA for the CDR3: TGTGCCATCAGGGACGGGGGGAACGAGCAGTACTTC. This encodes CAIRDGGNEQYF.

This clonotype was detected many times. In DNA form, the CDR3 reads TGTGCCAGCAGCCAAGATTCCGGGGGGTGGTCCTACAATGAGCAGTTCTTC. Translation gives CASSQDSGGWSYNEQFF. The chain is built from TRBV14 and TRBJ2-1; TRBD2 matches 7 bases. In germline, CDR1 is SGHDN, CDR2 FVKESK. The J segment lost 1 base and the V segment lost 0 bases, leaving 6 bases of the junction unmatched. This CDR3 region has 17 residues. The complete variable domain, with remaining parts taken from reference TRBV14 and TRBJ2-1, reads EAGVTQFPSHSVIEKGQTVTLRCDPISGHDNLYWYRRVMGKEIKFLLHFVKESKQDESGMPNNRFLAERTGGTYSTLKVQPAELEDSGVYFCASSQDSGGWSYNEQFFGPGTRLTVL.

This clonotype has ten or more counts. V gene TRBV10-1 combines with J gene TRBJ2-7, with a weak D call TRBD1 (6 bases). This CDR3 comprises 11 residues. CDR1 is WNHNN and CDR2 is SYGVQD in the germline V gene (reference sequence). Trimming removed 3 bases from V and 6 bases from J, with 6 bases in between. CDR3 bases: TGCGCCAGCAGTGAACAGGGCGAGCAGTACTTC. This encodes CASSEQGEQYF.

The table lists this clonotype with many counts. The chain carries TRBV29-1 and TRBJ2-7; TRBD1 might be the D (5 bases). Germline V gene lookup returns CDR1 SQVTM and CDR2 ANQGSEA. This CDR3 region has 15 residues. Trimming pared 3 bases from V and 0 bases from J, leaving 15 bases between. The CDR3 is CSVELTDRSSYEQYF. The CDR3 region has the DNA TGCAGCGTTGAGCTGACAGACCGAAGCTCCTACGAGCAGTACTTC.

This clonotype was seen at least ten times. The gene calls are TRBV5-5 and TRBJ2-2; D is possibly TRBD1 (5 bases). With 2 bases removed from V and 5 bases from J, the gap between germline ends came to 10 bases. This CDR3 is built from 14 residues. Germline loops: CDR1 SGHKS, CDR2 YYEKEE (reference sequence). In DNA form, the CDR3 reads TGTGCCAGCAGCTTTCCAGGGCCTACCGGGGAGCTGTTTTTT. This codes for CASSFPGPTGELFF.

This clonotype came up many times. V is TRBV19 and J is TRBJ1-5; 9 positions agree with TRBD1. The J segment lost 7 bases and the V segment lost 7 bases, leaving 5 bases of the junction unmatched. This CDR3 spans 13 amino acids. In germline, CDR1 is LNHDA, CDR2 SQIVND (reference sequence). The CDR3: CASKDRGDQPQHF. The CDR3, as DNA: TGTGCCAGTAAGGACAGGGGAGACCAGCCCCAGCATTTT. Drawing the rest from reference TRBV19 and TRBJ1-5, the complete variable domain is DGGITQSPKYLFRKEGQNVTLSCEQNLNHDAMYWYRQDPGQGLRLIYYSQIVNDFQKGDIAEGYSVSREKKESFPLTVTSAQKNPTAFYLCASKDRGDQPQHFGDGTRLSIL.

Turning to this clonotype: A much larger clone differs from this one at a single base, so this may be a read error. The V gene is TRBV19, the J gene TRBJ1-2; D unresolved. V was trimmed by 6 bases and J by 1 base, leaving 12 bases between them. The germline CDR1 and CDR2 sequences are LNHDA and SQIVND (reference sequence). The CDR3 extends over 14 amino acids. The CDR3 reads CASSWDKNNYGYTF. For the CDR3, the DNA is TGTGCCAGTAGCTGGGATAAGAATAACTATGGCTACACCTTC.

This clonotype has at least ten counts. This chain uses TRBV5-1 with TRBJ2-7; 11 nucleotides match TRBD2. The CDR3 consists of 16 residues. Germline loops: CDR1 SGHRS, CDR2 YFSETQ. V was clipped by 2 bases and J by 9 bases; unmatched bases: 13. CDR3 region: CASSLRGTSGIFGQYF. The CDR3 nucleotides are TGCGCCAGCAGCTTACGGGGGACTAGCGGAATATTTGGGCAGTACTTC.

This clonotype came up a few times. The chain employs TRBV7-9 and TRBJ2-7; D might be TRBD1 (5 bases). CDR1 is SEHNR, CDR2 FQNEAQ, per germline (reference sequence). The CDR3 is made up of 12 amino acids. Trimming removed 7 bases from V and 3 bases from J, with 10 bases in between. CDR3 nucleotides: TGTGCCAGCACGACTGACAGCTACGAGCAGTACTTC. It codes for CASTTDSYEQYF.